These T cell receptor beta chains were read from a single sample in a study of blood T cell repertoires in COVID-19. The method was immunoSEQ multiplex PCR; TCRdb's version includes in-frame clones alone and lacks a portion of them. The table records about 170,000 clones, about four fifths of them present only once. Source material: peripheral blood. Receptors were obtained from a man between 65 and 79 years old with active or convalescent COVID-19. Each CDR3 is given without its conserved first and last residue. The order of the fields is J gene, V gene, CDR3 length, CDR3 protein.

j_call: TRBJ2-1
v_call: TRBV19
cdr3_length: 14
cdr3_aa: ASSIWSREVNSEQF

j_call: TRBJ1-5
v_call: TRBV7-8
cdr3_length: 12
cdr3_aa: ASSLLTENQPQH

j_call: TRBJ2-3
v_call: TRBV7-7
cdr3_length: 12
cdr3_aa: ASSLTGLSDTQY

j_call: TRBJ1-5
v_call: TRBV18
cdr3_length: 15
cdr3_aa: ASSPLVITGLGQPQH

j_call: TRBJ2-1
v_call: TRBV6-1
cdr3_length: 15
cdr3_aa: ASSEPRTSDIYNEQF

j_call: TRBJ1-1
v_call: TRBV11-2
cdr3_length: 11
cdr3_aa: ASSSDWRTEAF

j_call: TRBJ1-4
v_call: TRBV30
cdr3_length: 12
cdr3_aa: AWRGGGLYEKLF

j_call: TRBJ2-7
v_call: TRBV29-1
cdr3_length: 12
cdr3_aa: SVEKRGGSYEQY

j_call: TRBJ1-3
v_call: TRBV28
cdr3_length: 13
cdr3_aa: ASSTPGGFGNTIY

j_call: TRBJ2-2
v_call: TRBV27
cdr3_length: 13
cdr3_aa: ASSLRAGGSGELF

j_call: TRBJ2-1
v_call: TRBV15
cdr3_length: 13
cdr3_aa: ATSGTSGVYNEQF

j_call: TRBJ1-1
v_call: TRBV6-5
cdr3_length: 13
cdr3_aa: ASSYRNPGGTEAF

j_call: TRBJ1-2
v_call: TRBV5-1
cdr3_length: 15
cdr3_aa: ASSLAGTEGTFYGYT

j_call: TRBJ1-5
v_call: TRBV12-2
cdr3_length: 12
cdr3_aa: ASRRRGINQPQH

j_call: TRBJ2-3
v_call: TRBV12-5
cdr3_length: 12
cdr3_aa: ASGLEYSTDTQY

j_call: TRBJ2-2
v_call: TRBV2
cdr3_length: 13
cdr3_aa: ASSSDRVVTGELF

j_call: TRBJ1-5
v_call: TRBV6-2/TRBV6-3
cdr3_length: 12
cdr3_aa: ASSSPQGGQPQH

j_call: TRBJ1-1
v_call: TRBV9
cdr3_length: 11
cdr3_aa: ASSQGMNTEAF